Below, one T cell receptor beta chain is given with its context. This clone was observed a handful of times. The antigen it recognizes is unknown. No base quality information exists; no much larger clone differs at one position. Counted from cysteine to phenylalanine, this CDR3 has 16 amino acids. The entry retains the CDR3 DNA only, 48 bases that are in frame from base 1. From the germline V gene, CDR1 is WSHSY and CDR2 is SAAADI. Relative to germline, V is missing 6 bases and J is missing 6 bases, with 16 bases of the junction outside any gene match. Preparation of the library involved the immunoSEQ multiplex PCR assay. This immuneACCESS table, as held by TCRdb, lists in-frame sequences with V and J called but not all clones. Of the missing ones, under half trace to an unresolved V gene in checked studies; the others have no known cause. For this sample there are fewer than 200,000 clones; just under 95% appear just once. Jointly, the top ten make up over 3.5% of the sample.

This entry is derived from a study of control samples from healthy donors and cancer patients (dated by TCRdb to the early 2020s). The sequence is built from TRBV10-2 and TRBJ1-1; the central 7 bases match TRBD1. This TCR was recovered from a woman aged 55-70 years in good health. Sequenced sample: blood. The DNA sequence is TGCGCCAGCAGGGGGGACAGAAGACTGTCGTGGGCTGAAGCTTTCTTT. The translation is CASRGDRRLSWAEAFF.